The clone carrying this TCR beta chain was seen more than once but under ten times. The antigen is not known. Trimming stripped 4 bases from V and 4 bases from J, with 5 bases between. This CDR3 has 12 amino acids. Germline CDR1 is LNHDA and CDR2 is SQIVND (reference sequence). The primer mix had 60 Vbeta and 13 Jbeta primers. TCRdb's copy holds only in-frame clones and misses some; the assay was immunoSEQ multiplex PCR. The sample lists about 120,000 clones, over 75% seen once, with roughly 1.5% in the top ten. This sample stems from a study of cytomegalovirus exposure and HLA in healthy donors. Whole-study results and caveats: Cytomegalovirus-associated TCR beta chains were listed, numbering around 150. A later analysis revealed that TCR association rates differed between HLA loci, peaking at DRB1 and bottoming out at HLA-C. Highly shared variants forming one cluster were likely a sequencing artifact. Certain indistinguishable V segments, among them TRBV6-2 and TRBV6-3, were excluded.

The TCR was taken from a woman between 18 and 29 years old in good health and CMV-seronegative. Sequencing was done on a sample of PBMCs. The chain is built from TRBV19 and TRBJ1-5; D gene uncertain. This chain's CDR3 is CASSTLNQPQHF. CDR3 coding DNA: TGTGCCAGTAGTACCCTAAATCAGCCCCAGCATTTT.